The source of this T cell receptor beta chain is a study of tumor and adjacent non-tumor tissue in lung cancer. The library came from three nested PCR rounds adapted from ARM-PCR protocols. TCRdb reanalysed the multiplex PCR reads using MiXCR and keeps one entry per CDR3 protein. The sample has over 100,000 distinct CDR3 sequences; roughly 80% are singletons. There are a few counts of this clonotype. Its cognate antigen is unknown. A read error may be the cause here, since a much bigger clone is one base away. The study's findings and limits: Higher tumor TCR diversity was associated with shorter survival.

RNA was extracted from bulk tissue without any cell sorting. In germline, CDR1 is SQVTM, CDR2 ANQGSEA. The length of the CDR3 is 12 residues. Trimming took 7 bases from V and 5 from J; bases not matched to a gene: 6. This TCR came from an older woman with non-small cell lung cancer. J is TRBJ2-3 and V is TRBV29-1; 7 bases map to TRBD2. Sequenced sample: lung tumor tissue. This CDR3 reads CSATSVGDTQYF. The DNA for the CDR3 is TGCAGCGCTACTAGCGTCGGAGATACGCAGTATTTT.